This T cell receptor beta chain is from a study of T cell clonotyping in hematopoietic cell transplantation. The overall study: Pretransplant recipient samples were taken after cytoreduction. Whole-study results and caveats: After transplant, recipient diversity fell while pathologically expanded clonotypes grew through day 180.

Regarding this clone: Its antigen remains unknown.

Sequencing used immunoSEQ multiplex PCR; TCRdb keeps in-frame clones, though not all of them. The repertoire includes tens of thousands of clones, 96% of them detected once, and 1.5% to 2% sits in the top ten. Indicated time point: recipient sample about 28 days before transplant, after cytoreduction. Blood collection times were about day -28 and days 30, 100, 180 posttransplant. J lost 4 bases, V lost 5 bases, and 4 bases had no gene match. Looked up from germline, CDR1 is SGHRS and CDR2 is YFSETQ. The CDR3 is 14 residues long. The V call is TRBV5-1, the J call TRBJ2-1, with TRBD2 identical over 9 bases. The sample in question was peripheral blood mononuclear cells, obtained before stem cell transplant. This TCR was recovered from a woman between 45 and 60 years old with acute myeloid leukemia. Some clones in this sample may be carry-over from other donors' samples. The CDR3 nucleotides are TGCGCCAGCAGAAGGACTAGCGATTACAATGAGCAGTTCTTC. Protein product: CASRRTSDYNEQFF.